This T cell receptor (beta chain) was recovered during a study of neurological immune-mediated disorders. The CDR3 spans 13 residues. V gave up 0 bases and J gave up 1 base, with 1 base separating them. The germline gives CDR1 SGHRS, CDR2 YFSETQ. The yield of each sequencing run was over 170 million TCR-beta sequences from 15-18 subjects. TCRdb itself ran the 5' RACE reads through MiXCR, one entry per CDR3 protein. This table has 55,000 to 65,000 distinct CDR3 sequences, under 4.5% appearing once. There are many counts of this clonotype. The chain carries TRBV5-1 and TRBJ2-2, with unresolved D. The sequencing input was PBMCs. The TCR sequence derives from a woman aged 25 to 39 with multiple sclerosis. The CDR3 region has the DNA TGCGCCAGCAGCTTGGGGAACACCGGGGAGCTGTTTTTT. The encoded protein is CASSLGNTGELFF.